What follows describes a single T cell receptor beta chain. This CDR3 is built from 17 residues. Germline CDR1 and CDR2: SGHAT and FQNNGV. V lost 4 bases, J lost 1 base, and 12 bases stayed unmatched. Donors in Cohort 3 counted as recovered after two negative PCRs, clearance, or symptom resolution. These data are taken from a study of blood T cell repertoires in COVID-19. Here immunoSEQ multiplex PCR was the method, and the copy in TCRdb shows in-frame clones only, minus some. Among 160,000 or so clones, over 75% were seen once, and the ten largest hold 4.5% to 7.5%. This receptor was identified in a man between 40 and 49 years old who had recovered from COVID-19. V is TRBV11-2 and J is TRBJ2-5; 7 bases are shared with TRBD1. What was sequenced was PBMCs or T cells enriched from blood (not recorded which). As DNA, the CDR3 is TGTGCCAGCAGCTCGCCATACACAGGGGACCCCCAAGAGACCCAGTACTTC. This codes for CASSSPYTGDPQETQYF.